The rows below give T cell receptor beta chains drawn from one sample of a study of tissue T cells after allogeneic stem cell transplantation. Produced via immunoSEQ multiplex PCR; TCRdb's table is partial and in-frame only. The profile shows about 6,300 clones, 60% to 80% of them singletons. Sequenced here: tissue from the rectum, sampled at autopsy. The receptors stem from a woman aged 18-49 years with breast cancer. Both conserved end residues are part of each CDR3. A D gene is named only where the DNA matches it firmly. Only some rows state a clone size, as once, few, many or a class for expanded clones.

CDR3nt,CDR3aa,abundance,v_gene,j_gene,d_gene
TGTGCCAGCACGGGCACGGCAGATGGCTACACCTTC,CASTGTADGYTF,few,TRBV2,TRBJ1-2,-
TGTGCCAGCAGGCACAGGGTAAACACTGAAGCTTTCTTT,CASRHRVNTEAFF,-,TRBV27,TRBJ1-1,-
TGTGCCAGCAGCCGATCCTCTAGGACTTTAGGCTATAATTCACCCCTCCACTTT,CASSRSSRTLGYNSPLHF,once,TRBV13,TRBJ1-6,-
TGCGCCAGCAGGGGGGCAGAAGAGACCCAGTACTTC,CASRGAEETQYF,-,TRBV10-1,TRBJ2-5,-
TGTGCCAGCAGCGTAAATCAGGGAAGAGGGGAAAAACTGTTTTTT,CASSVNQGRGEKLFF,few,TRBV2,TRBJ1-4,-
TGTGCCAGTAGTAACACCTTGAACACTGAAGCTTTCTTT,CASSNTLNTEAFF,few,TRBV19,TRBJ1-1,-
TGTGCCAGCAGTTTAATCTCTCCGGGGAACACCGGGGAGCTGTTTTTT,CASSLISPGNTGELFF,-,TRBV6-6,TRBJ2-2,-
TGCAGTGCTAGTGCAGGGCTCTATGGCTACACCTTC,CSASAGLYGYTF,-,TRBV20-1,TRBJ1-2,-
TGTGCCAGTAGACCGGACAGCCTAGAAGTCTACGAGCAGTACTTC,CASRPDSLEVYEQYF,-,TRBV19,TRBJ2-7,-
TGTGCCAGCAGTGACGGCAATCAGCCCCAGCATTTT,CASSDGNQPQHF,-,TRBV2,TRBJ1-5,-
TGTGCCAGCAGGAACACTAACAATCAGCCCCAGCATTTT,CASRNTNNQPQHF,-,TRBV6-6,TRBJ1-5,-
TGTGCCAGCCGGCCTGAACCTTCCGTAAAACTGTTTTTT,CASRPEPSVKLFF,-,TRBV6-5,TRBJ1-4,-
TGTGCCAGCAGCATCGGGACTAGCCTTCAAGAGACCCAGTACTTC,CASSIGTSLQETQYF,-,TRBV7-2,TRBJ2-5,TRBD2
TGTGCCAGCAGCCAAGAGGCCATGAACACTGAAGCTTTCTTT,CASSQEAMNTEAFF,few,TRBV3-1/TRBV3-2,TRBJ1-1,-
TGTGCCAGTAGTAACCAGAGGGGACCCACTTCCGGGGAGCTGTTTTTT,CASSNQRGPTSGELFF,-,TRBV19,TRBJ2-2,-
TGTGCCAGCAGCCCCCTAGCCCTTGAGCAGTTCTTC,CASSPLALEQFF,-,TRBV7-9,TRBJ2-1,-
TGTGCCAGCAGCATTACAGGGCTCTCCGGGGGCTACACCTTC,CASSITGLSGGYTF,few,TRBV7-9,TRBJ1-2,-
TGTGCCAGCACCCGGGGCGACGAGCAGTACTTC,CASTRGDEQYF,-,TRBV7-2,TRBJ2-7,-
TGTGCCAGCAGCTCGTATTACGAGCAGTACTTC,CASSSYYEQYF,once,TRBV7-2,TRBJ2-7,-
TGTGCCAGTAGTGCAGGGGGCAGGGAGACCCAGTACTTC,CASSAGGRETQYF,-,TRBV19,TRBJ2-5,TRBD1
TGTGCCAGCAGCGTTACCCAGGACCCGGCTTTCTTT,CASSVTQDPAFF,-,TRBV12-3/TRBV12-4,TRBJ1-1,-
TGTGCCAGCACCCGAGGGGGGGCCTTGAACACTGAAGCTTTCTTT,CASTRGGALNTEAFF,-,TRBV27,TRBJ1-1,-
TGTGCCGTCAAGGAGGATTCAGCGGATGAGCAGTTCTTC,CAVKEDSADEQFF,-,TRBV19,TRBJ2-1,-
TGCGCCAGCAGCCCTTCAATGGTCAATGAGCAGTTCTTC,CASSPSMVNEQFF,-,TRBV4-3,TRBJ2-1,-
TGTGCCAGCAGCGTTGGGACAGGGGAAGAGACCCAGTACTTC,CASSVGTGEETQYF,-,TRBV9,TRBJ2-5,TRBD1
TGTGCCAGCAGCCCACTAGCGGTCGCGTACGAGCAGTACTTC,CASSPLAVAYEQYF,-,TRBV3-1/TRBV3-2,TRBJ2-7,TRBD2
TGTGCCAGCAGCCCGAGGGGTTACGAGCAGTACTTC,CASSPRGYEQYF,-,TRBV7-2,TRBJ2-7,-
TGTGCCAGCAGCCAAGATATAGGCCGACAGGGGCTCTATGGCTACACCTTC,CASSQDIGRQGLYGYTF,-,TRBV4-2,TRBJ1-2,TRBD1
TGTGCCAGCTCACCAGGGGTTGATGAAAAACTGTTTTTT,CASSPGVDEKLFF,-,TRBV18,TRBJ1-4,-
TGTGCCAGCAGCTCCCCTGGGGGGGCTAAGACGCAGTATTTT,CASSSPGGAKTQYF,-,TRBV7-3,TRBJ2-3,-
TGTGCCAGCAGCTTGGCCTCTCAGGGAGATACGCAGTATTTT,CASSLASQGDTQYF,-,TRBV11-1,TRBJ2-3,-
TGTGCCAGCAGCCCCCTGGGTTCCAGGTCCTACGAGCAGTACTTC,CASSPLGSRSYEQYF,few,TRBV3-1/TRBV3-2,TRBJ2-7,-
TGCGCCAGCAGCCAAGTTTTACAGAACACTGAAGCTTTCTTT,CASSQVLQNTEAFF,-,TRBV4-3,TRBJ1-1,-
TGTGCCAGCAGTCCAGACGGGAACACAGATACGCAGTATTTT,CASSPDGNTDTQYF,once,TRBV7-2,TRBJ2-3,-
TGCGCCAGCAGCTTGGCTTCGGCGGACAGGGGGCGCGTTGAAAAACTGTTTTTT,CASSLASADRGRVEKLFF,-,TRBV5-1,TRBJ1-4,TRBD1
TGTGCCAGCAGCTTAGTGGGGACTTATGGCCACCCCGAGCAGTACTTC,CASSLVGTYGHPEQYF,-,TRBV7-6,TRBJ2-7,-
TGTGCCAGCAAAACAGGGCAGAGCTCCTACGAGCAGTACTTC,CASKTGQSSYEQYF,-,TRBV11-2,TRBJ2-7,-
TGTGCCACCAGTGATCCAGGGGTAGGTGGCTACACCTTC,CATSDPGVGGYTF,-,TRBV24-1,TRBJ1-2,-
TGTGCCAGCAGCGAACGCAGGGGGCTCAGGAATTCACCCCTCCACTTT,CASSERRGLRNSPLHF,-,TRBV7-2,TRBJ1-6,TRBD1
TGCGCCAGCAGCTTGGGGTTCGCGAATGAAAAACTGTTTTTT,CASSLGFANEKLFF,-,TRBV5-1,TRBJ1-4,-
TGTGCCAGCAGTGAATTTAGGGGCGAAACTTGGAATGAGCAGTTCTTC,CASSEFRGETWNEQFF,-,TRBV25-1,TRBJ2-1,-
TGTGCCAGCAGGAGGGCAGGCAACACTGAAGCTTTCTTT,CASRRAGNTEAFF,-,TRBV5-4,TRBJ1-1,-
TGCGCCAGCAGCCAGCTGACTAGCGGGAGTGCGGATACGCAGTATTTT,CASSQLTSGSADTQYF,-,TRBV4-1,TRBJ2-3,TRBD2
TGCAGCGTTGTGCTAGGGGGTATAGCGTACGAGCAGTACTTC,CSVVLGGIAYEQYF,-,TRBV29-1,TRBJ2-7,-
TGTGCCAGCAGCACTTCGACAGGGGGCACCGGGGAGCTGTTTTTT,CASSTSTGGTGELFF,-,TRBV3-1/TRBV3-2,TRBJ2-2,TRBD1
TGTGCCAGCCGGAGGGCAGGGGTCTCCTCCTACAATGAGCAGTTCTTC,CASRRAGVSSYNEQFF,few,TRBV28,TRBJ2-1,-
TGTGCCAGTAGCCAGTCGTTTTATTCCCCGGCTAGCGGGAGGGCCGGGACAGATACGCAGTATTTT,CASSQSFYSPASGRAGTDTQYF,-,TRBV19,TRBJ2-3,TRBD2
TGTGCCAGCAGCCGAGGGGGCTATGGCTACACCTTC,CASSRGGYGYTF,-,TRBV7-8,TRBJ1-2,-
TGCAGCGTTGAAGTGGAAGGGGCGAGCCCACTTAATCAGCCCCAGCATTTT,CSVEVEGASPLNQPQHF,-,TRBV29-1,TRBJ1-5,-
TGTGCCACCAGGCAGGACCGCAACAGGGACGAGCAGTACTTC,CATRQDRNRDEQYF,-,TRBV15,TRBJ2-7,-
TGTGCCAGCACTACCTATGAAGCCGGAAACACCATATATTTT,CASTTYEAGNTIYF,-,TRBV2,TRBJ1-3,-
TGTGCCTGGGGTGATGGGGGTAGCGAGCAGTACTTC,CAWGDGGSEQYF,once,TRBV30,TRBJ2-7,-
TGCGCCAGCAGCCAAGATGTCCCCCGCAGTATCAGAAGCGATGAGCAGTTCTTC,CASSQDVPRSIRSDEQFF,-,TRBV4-3,TRBJ2-1,-